The source of this T cell receptor (beta chain) is a study of T cell responses to AZD1222 COVID-19 vaccine. General observations from the study: Sampling that yielded the repertoires occurred only after the peak T cell response. Mapped onto spike, vaccine-associated CD4 TCRs spanned it and were dominant at 160-218 and 743-854.

Comments on this clone: What it binds is not known.

The ends lost 0 bases at V and 2 bases at J; junction bases unmatched: 3. The CDR3 covers 15 residues. Looked up from germline, CDR1 is SGHRS and CDR2 is YFSETQ. The protocol was immunoSEQ multiplex PCR, while the TCRdb copy is restricted to in-frame clones and leaves out a portion. Seen here are some 180,000 clones, roughly 92% observed once, and the top ten hold roughly 1.5%. This receptor was taken from an adult who received the AZD1222 COVID-19 vaccine. The rearrangement uses TRBV5-1 and TRBJ1-2; 8 positions match TRBD1. The sample in question was peripheral blood, obtained 28 days after the second AZD1222 dose. Written as DNA, the CDR3 is TGCGCCAGCAGCTTGGGACAGGGGAGAAACTATGGCTACACCTTC. It specifies CASSLGQGRNYGYTF.